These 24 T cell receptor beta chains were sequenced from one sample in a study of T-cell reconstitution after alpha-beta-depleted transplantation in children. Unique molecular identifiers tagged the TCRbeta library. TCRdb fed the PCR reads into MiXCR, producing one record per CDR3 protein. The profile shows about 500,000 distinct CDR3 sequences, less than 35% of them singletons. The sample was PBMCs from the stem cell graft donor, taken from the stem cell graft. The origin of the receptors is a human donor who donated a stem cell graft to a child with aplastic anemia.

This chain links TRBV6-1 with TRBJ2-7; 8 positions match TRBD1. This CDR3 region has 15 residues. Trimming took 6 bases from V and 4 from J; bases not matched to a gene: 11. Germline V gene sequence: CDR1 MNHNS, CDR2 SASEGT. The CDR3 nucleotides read TGTGCCAGCAGCCCCGCCGGGACAGGATTATACGAGCAGTACGTC. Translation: CASSPAGTGLYEQYV.

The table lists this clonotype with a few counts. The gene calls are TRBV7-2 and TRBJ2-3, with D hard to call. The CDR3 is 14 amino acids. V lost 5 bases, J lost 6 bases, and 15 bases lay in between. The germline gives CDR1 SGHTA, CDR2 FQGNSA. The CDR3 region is CASSPESAWDTQYF. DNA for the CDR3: TGTGCCAGCAGCCCAGAATCTGCTTGGGATACGCAGTATTTT.

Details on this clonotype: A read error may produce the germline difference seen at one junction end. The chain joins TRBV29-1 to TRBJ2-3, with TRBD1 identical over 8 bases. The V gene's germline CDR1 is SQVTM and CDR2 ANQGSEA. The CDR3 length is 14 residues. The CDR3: CSVVWDRSTYTQYF. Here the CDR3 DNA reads TGCAGCGTTGTGTGGGACAGGAGCACATATACGCAGTATTTT.

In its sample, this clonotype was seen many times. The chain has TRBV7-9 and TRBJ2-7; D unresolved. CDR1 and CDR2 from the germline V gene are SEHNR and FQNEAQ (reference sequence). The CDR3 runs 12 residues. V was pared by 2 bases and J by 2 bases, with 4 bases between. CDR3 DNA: TGTGCCAGCAGCTTAATCGCCTACGAGCAGTACGTC. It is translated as CASSLIAYEQYV.

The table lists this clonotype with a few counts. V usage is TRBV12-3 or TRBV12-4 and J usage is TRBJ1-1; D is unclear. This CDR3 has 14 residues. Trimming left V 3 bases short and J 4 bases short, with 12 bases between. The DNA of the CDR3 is TGTGCCAGCAGTTTTACTGGGAAAGGCACTGAAGCTTTCTTT. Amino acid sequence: CASSFTGKGTEAFF.

The chain's CDR3 is CSAIPPQGDWDEQFF. For the CDR3, the DNA is TGCAGTGCTATCCCACCGCAGGGGGACTGGGATGAGCAGTTCTTC. This chain joins TRBV20-1 and TRBJ2-1, with D perhaps TRBD1 (7 bases). The CDR3 consists of 15 residues. V was pared by 4 bases and J by 8 bases, with 21 bases between. The germline gives CDR1 DFQATT, CDR2 SNEGSKA (reference sequence).

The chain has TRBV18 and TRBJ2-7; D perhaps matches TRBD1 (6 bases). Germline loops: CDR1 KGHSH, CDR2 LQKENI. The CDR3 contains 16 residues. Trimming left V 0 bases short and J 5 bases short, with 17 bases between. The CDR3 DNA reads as TGTGCCAGCTCACCACCGTCGGCAGGGGTAACCCACGAGCAGTACTTC. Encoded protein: CASSPPSAGVTHEQYF.

As DNA, the CDR3 is TGTGCCAGCAACAAGAATAGCCCTGATGAGCAGTTCTTC. Protein: CASNKNSPDEQFF. The genes are TRBV7-2 and TRBJ2-1; no reliable D call. V was clipped by 7 bases and J by 8 bases, with 15 bases between them. There are 13 residues in the CDR3. Germline V gives CDR1 SGHTA, CDR2 FQGNSA.

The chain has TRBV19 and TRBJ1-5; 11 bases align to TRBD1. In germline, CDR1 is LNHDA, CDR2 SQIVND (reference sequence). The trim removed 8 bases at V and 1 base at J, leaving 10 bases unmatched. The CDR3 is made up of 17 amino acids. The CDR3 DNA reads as TGTGCCAGTGGATTCGGGACAGGGGGAAGGAGCAATCAGCCCCAGCATTTT. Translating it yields CASGFGTGGRSNQPQHF.

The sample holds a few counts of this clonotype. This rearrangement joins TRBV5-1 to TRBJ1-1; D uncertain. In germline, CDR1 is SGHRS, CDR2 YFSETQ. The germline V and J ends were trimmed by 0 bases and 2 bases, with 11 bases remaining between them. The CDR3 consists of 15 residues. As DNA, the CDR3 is TGCGCCAGCAGCTTGGAGGTCGGCGGCAACACTGAAGCTTTCTTT. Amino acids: CASSLEVGGNTEAFF.

The chain's CDR3 is CASSYIAYNEQFF. The CDR3 bases are TGTGCCAGCAGTTACATAGCCTACAATGAGCAGTTCTTC. This chain joins TRBV6-5 and TRBJ2-1; D unresolved. The CDR3 length is 13 residues. Trimming cost V 2 bases and J 2 bases, with 4 bases left between them. Germline V CDR1 and CDR2: MNHEY, SVGAGI.

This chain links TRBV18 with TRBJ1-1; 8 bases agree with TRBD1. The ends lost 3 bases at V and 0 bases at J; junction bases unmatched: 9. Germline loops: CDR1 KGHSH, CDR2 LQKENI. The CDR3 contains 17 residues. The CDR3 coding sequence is TGTGCCAGCTCACCCCGTAAGGCAGGGGGCTTGAACACTGAAGCTTTCTTT. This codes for CASSPRKAGGLNTEAFF. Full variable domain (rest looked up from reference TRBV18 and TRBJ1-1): NAGVMQNPRHLVRRRGQEARLRCSPMKGHSHVYWYRQLPEEGLKFMVYLQKENIIDESGMPKERFSAEFPKEGPSILRIQQVVRGDSAAYFCASSPRKAGGLNTEAFFGQGTRLTVV.

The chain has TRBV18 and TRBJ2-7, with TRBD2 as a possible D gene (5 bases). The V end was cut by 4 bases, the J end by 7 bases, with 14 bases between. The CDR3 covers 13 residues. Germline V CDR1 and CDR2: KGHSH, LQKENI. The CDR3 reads CASSRSDSGEQYV. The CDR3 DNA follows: TGTGCCAGCTCACGTTCTGACTCGGGGGAGCAGTACGTC.

CDR3 amino acids: CASSFAGVGANVLTF. The CDR3 nucleotides read TGTGCCAGCAGCTTTGCGGGGGTGGGGGCCAACGTCCTGACTTTC. V is TRBV7-2 and J is TRBJ2-6; TRBD2 matches 7 bases. The CDR3 has 15 residues. After removal of 3 bases from V and 4 bases from J, the junction contained 3 bases not matched to a gene. CDR1 and CDR2 from the germline V gene are SGHTA and FQGNSA.

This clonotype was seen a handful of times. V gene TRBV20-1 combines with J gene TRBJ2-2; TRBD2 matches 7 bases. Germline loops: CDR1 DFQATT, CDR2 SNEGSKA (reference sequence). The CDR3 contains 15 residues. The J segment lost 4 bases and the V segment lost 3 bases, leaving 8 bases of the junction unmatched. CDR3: CSASRAGVGTGELFF. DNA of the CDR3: TGCAGTGCTAGCCGGGCGGGAGTTGGCACCGGGGAGCTGTTTTTT.

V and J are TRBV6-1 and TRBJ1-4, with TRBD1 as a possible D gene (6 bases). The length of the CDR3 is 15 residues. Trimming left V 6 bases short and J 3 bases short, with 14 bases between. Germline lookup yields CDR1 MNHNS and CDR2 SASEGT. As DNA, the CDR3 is TGTGCCAGCAGGGGACTACAGGGCCCTAATGAAAAACTGTTTTTT. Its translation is CASRGLQGPNEKLFF.

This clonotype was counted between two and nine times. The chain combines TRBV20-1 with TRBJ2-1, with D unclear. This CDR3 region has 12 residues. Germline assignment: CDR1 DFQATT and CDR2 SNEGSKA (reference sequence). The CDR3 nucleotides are TGCAGGGACGTTGAATCCTACAATGAGCAGTTCTTC. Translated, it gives CRDVESYNEQFF.

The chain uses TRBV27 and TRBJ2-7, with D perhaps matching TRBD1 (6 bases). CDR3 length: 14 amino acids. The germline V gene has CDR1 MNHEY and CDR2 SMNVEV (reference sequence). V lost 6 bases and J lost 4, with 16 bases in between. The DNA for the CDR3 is TGTGCCAGCAGATTCCAGGGGTTCCCGTACGAGCAGTACGTC. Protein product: CASRFQGFPYEQYV.

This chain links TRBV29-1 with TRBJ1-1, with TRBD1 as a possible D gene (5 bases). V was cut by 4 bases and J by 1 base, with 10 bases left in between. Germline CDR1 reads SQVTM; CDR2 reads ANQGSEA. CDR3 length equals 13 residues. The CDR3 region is CSVGQGPNTEAFF. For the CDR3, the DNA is TGCAGCGTTGGTCAGGGTCCGAACACTGAAGCTTTCTTT.

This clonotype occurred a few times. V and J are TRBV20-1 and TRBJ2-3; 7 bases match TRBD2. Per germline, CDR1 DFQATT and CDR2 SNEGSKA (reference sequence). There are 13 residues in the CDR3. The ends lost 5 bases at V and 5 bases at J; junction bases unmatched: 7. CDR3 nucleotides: TGCAGTGCTTTCGGACTAGGAGGAGATACGCAGTATTTT. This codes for CSAFGLGGDTQYF.

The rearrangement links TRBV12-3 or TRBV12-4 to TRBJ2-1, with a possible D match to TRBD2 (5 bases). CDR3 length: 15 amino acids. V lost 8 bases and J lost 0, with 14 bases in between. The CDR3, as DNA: TGTGCCAGCCCTGTAACTAGAAGCTCCTACAATGAGCAGTTCTTC. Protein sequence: CASPVTRSSYNEQFF.

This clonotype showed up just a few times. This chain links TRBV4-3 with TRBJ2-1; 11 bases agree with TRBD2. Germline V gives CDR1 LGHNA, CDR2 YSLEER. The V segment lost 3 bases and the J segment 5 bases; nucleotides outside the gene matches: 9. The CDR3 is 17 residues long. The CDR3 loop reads CASSQPTGTSGHNEQFF. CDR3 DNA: TGCGCCAGCAGCCAGCCCACCGGGACTAGCGGCCACAATGAGCAGTTCTTC.

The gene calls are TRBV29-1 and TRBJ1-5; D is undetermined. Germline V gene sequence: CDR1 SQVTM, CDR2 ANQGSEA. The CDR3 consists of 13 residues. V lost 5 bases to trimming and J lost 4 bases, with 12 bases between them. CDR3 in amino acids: CSVFTDPNQPQHF. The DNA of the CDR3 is TGCAGCGTTTTCACAGACCCGAATCAGCCCCAGCATTTT. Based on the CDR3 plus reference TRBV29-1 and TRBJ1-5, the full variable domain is SAVISQKPSRDICQRGTSLTIQCQVDSQVTMMFWYRQQPGQSLTLIATANQGSEATYESGFVIDKFPISRPNLTFSTLTVSNMSPEDSSIYLCSVFTDPNQPQHFGDGTRLSIL.

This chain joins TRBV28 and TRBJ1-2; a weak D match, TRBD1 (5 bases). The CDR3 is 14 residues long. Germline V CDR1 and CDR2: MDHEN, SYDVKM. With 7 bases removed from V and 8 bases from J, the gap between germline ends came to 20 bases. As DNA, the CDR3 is TGTGCCAGCACAATTTCCCACTCAGGGAGCGGCTACACCTTC. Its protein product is CASTISHSGSGYTF.